Below, 11 T cell receptor beta chains from the same sample are listed, as sequenced in a study of blood T cell repertoires in COVID-19. Libraries were prepared by immunoSEQ multiplex PCR; TCRdb keeps only in-frame clonotypes and omits some of them. Of roughly 330,000 clones listed, 87% are singletons. The sample consisted of PBMCs or T cells enriched from blood (not recorded which). These receptor sequences come from a woman in her twenties or thirties who had recovered from COVID-19.

This clone has only one observation. The chain recombines TRBV28 with TRBJ1-1, with TRBD1 identical over 7 bases. The ends lost 5 bases at V and 5 bases at J; junction bases unmatched: 11. CDR1 and CDR2 from the germline V gene are MDHEN and SYDVKM. The length of the CDR3 is 15 residues. As DNA, the CDR3 is TGTGCCAGCAGTGCCGACAGGGAATGGTGGACTGAAGCTTTCTTT. Its protein is CASSADREWWTEAFF.

V gene TRBV28 combines with J gene TRBJ1-5; D is undetermined. Between the trimmed V and J ends, which lost 8 bases and 0 bases, there was a span of 5 bases. Germline loops: CDR1 MDHEN, CDR2 SYDVKM. The CDR3 spans 12 residues. CDR3 nucleotides: TGTGCCAGCTCAGGTAGCAATCAGCCCCAGCATTTT. Protein: CASSGSNQPQHF.

The CDR3 DNA reads TGTGCCAGTAGTATATCTCGGTTACAGAAACTTAACTATGGCTACACCTTC. Its protein is CASSISRLQKLNYGYTF. The chain carries TRBV19 and TRBJ1-2; D not certain. The ends were cut back, 2 bases at V and 1 base at J, with 17 bases in the middle. The CDR3 length is 17 residues. Germline V gives CDR1 LNHDA, CDR2 SQIVND (reference sequence).

This clone was seen only once. One end of the junction is discordant with germline, which a read error may explain. The chain has TRBV11-2 and TRBJ1-2, with 7 bases identical to TRBD1. CDR1 is SGHAT, CDR2 FQNNGV, per germline. This CDR3 has 17 residues. The CDR3 loop reads CASSLDRPGQVPYGYTF. CDR3 in DNA: TGTGCCAGCAGCCTAGATAGGCCTGGACAGGTTCCCTATGGCTACACCTTC.

The rearrangement joins TRBV5-1 to TRBJ1-6; D is perhaps TRBD1 (5 bases). There are 13 residues in the CDR3. Looked up from germline, CDR1 is SGHRS and CDR2 is YFSETQ. Trimming took off 5 bases at V and 3 bases at J, with 6 bases between the two ends. DNA for the CDR3: TGCGCCAGCAGGGACATCTATAATTCACCCCTCCACTTT. Translating it yields CASRDIYNSPLHF.

The chain has TRBV4-3 and TRBJ1-1; TRBD1 aligns across 7 bases. J lost 1 base, V lost 4 bases, and 0 bases had no gene match. The germline CDR1 and CDR2 sequences are LGHNA and YSLEER. The CDR3 sequence is 13 residues long. Here the CDR3 DNA reads TGCGCCAGCAGCCGGGACAGGAACACTGAAGCTTTCTTT. Protein sequence: CASSRDRNTEAFF.

The chain joins TRBV7-9 to TRBJ1-1; 7 nucleotides match TRBD1. Germline-derived CDR1 and CDR2 are SEHNR and FQNEAQ (reference sequence). With V trimmed by 0 bases and J by 5 bases, 6 bases remained unmatched. The CDR3 is 15 amino acids. CDR3 protein: CASSLAQGGRTEAFF. In DNA form, the CDR3 reads TGTGCCAGCAGCTTAGCGCAGGGGGGTAGGACTGAAGCTTTCTTT.

The chain has TRBV30 and TRBJ1-1; D is uncertain. The CDR3 runs 12 residues. V was clipped by 4 bases and J by 10 bases, with 16 bases between them. Germline CDR1 and CDR2: GTSNPN and SVGIG (reference sequence). This chain's CDR3 is CAWIGRTHPAFF. In DNA, the CDR3 is TGTGCCTGGATTGGGAGGACCCATCCAGCTTTCTTT.

In its sample, this clone was seen once. The chain uses TRBV4-3 and TRBJ1-6; no reliable D call. The CDR3 covers 17 residues. Germline V gene data show CDR1 as LGHNA and CDR2 as YSLEER. Trimming shortened V by 0 bases and J by 0 bases, and 9 bases separated the two germline ends. The CDR3 is CASSQDSISSYNSPLHF. The DNA of the CDR3 is TGCGCCAGCAGCCAAGATTCCATTAGCTCCTATAATTCACCCCTCCACTTT.

The rearrangement links TRBV27 to TRBJ1-2, with 10 bases fitting TRBD1. The CDR3 loop spans 14 amino acids. The V and J ends lost 6 bases and 4 bases, in that order; junction bases with no gene match: 5. Germline CDR1 and CDR2: MNHEY and SMNVEV (reference sequence). CDR3 amino acids: CASRVTGGGYGYTF. The CDR3 nucleotides are TGTGCCAGCAGGGTGACAGGGGGCGGCTATGGCTACACCTTC.

V and J are TRBV2 and TRBJ1-2, with 9 bases aligning to TRBD1. The germline V gene has CDR1 SNHLY and CDR2 FYNNEI. Trimming removed 6 bases from V and 4 bases from J; junction bases left unmatched: 6. The CDR3 spans 14 residues. CDR3 in amino acids: CASRVQGAGYGYTF. The CDR3, as DNA: TGTGCCAGCAGAGTACAGGGGGCCGGCTATGGCTACACCTTC.